The subject of this entry is one TCR beta chain. Its antigen remains unknown. The record originates from a study of cytomegalovirus exposure and HLA in healthy donors. General study points: TCR beta sequences reportedly predicted the HLA-A and HLA-B alleles of most subjects accurately. Immune exposure was documented only through CMV serostatus.

PCR amplification relied on 60 Vbeta primers (plus 13 Jbeta primers). Data came from immunoSEQ multiplex PCR; TCRdb stores just in-frame clones and leaves some out. The table shows 210,000 or so clones, with over 65% occurring only once. The sequence was collected from a human donor in good health. The sequenced sample consisted of PBMCs.

The CDR3 sequence: CASSTSGSTDTQYF. CDR3 in DNA: TGTGCCAGCAGTACTAGCGGGAGCACAGATACGCAGTATTTT. V usage is TRBV7-3 and J usage is TRBJ2-3; 9 bases map to TRBD2. V lost 6 bases, J lost 0 bases, and 1 base stayed unmatched. The CDR3 consists of 14 residues. Germline V gives CDR1 SGHTA, CDR2 FQGTGA.